This is a list of T cell receptor beta chains from one sample in a study of shared clonotypes between healthy human individuals. The method was immunoSEQ multiplex PCR; TCRdb's version includes in-frame clones alone and lacks a portion of them. The table lists 550,000 to 750,000 clones, roughly 95% of them singletons. The specimen was naive CD8+ T cells sorted from blood. These receptors were collected from a woman aged 25 to 39 in good health. CDR3s include the opening cysteine and the closing phenylalanine or tryptophan. D genes are given only for firm matches. Clone size is shown for a subset of rows, as once, few, many or a class of expanded clone.

NA	TRBJ2-7	TRBV15	NA	TGTGCCACCGGGGCCGGAGACAGTCATTACGAGCAGTACTTC	CATGAGDSHYEQYF
NA	TRBJ1-2	TRBV29-1	TRBD1	TGCAGCGTTGACGTCGGGACAGGGTATGGCTACACCTTC	CSVDVGTGYGYTF
NA	TRBJ2-7	TRBV27	TRBD1	TGTGCCAGCAGTGTCCGCCCCGGGACAGGGTGGTACGAGCAGTACTTC	CASSVRPGTGWYEQYF
NA	TRBJ2-1	TRBV5-1	NA	TGCGCCAGCAGCGAGGAAAAGGTTGCGAGTCTTTCCTACAATGAGCAGTTCTTC	CASSEEKVASLSYNEQFF
once	TRBJ2-7	TRBV11-2	TRBD1	TGTGCCAGCGGTGTCGCCTGGGGACAGGGGGTGTACGAGCAGTACTTC	CASGVAWGQGVYEQYF
NA	TRBJ1-2	TRBV27	NA	TGTGCCAGCAGTTGGGGTCTAGGTTATGGCTACACCTTC	CASSWGLGYGYTF
NA	TRBJ2-2	TRBV28	NA	TGTGCCAGCAGTTTATTTAAAACCAGGGTTTCTGGGGAGCTGTTTTTT	CASSLFKTRVSGELFF
NA	TRBJ1-5	TRBV27	TRBD1	TGTGCCAGCAGTTTACTGGGACAGTTTCCCAATCAGCCCCAGCATTTT	CASSLLGQFPNQPQHF
NA	TRBJ2-6	TRBV5-4	NA	TGTGCCAGCAGCGTCATCGGGGGGGCCAACGTCCTGACTTTC	CASSVIGGANVLTF
NA	TRBJ2-7	TRBV27	NA	TGTGCCAGCAGTTTGGCGGCGTCCTACGAGCAGTACTTC	CASSLAASYEQYF
NA	TRBJ2-1	TRBV7-2	NA	TGTGCCAGCACGACAGGCTTCTACTCCTACAATGAGCAGTTCTTC	CASTTGFYSYNEQFF
NA	TRBJ2-7	TRBV4-2	TRBD2	TGTGCCAGCAGCCAAGGACTAGCGGGAACCTACGAGCAGTACTTC	CASSQGLAGTYEQYF
NA	TRBJ2-3	TRBV14	TRBD2	TGTGCCAGCAGCCAAACTAGCGGGGGCACAGATACGCAGTATTTT	CASSQTSGGTDTQYF
NA	TRBJ1-1	TRBV10-3	TRBD1	TGTGCCATCAGTATCGACAGGGGGCCCCGGAACACTGAAGCTTTCTTT	CAISIDRGPRNTEAFF
once	TRBJ2-7	TRBV7-2	NA	TGTGCCAGCAGCTTAGGACGGGAGTACGAGCAGTACTTC	CASSLGREYEQYF
NA	TRBJ1-2	TRBV7-8	NA	TGTGCCAGCAGCTCAATGCTTGAGGTTCTGGGCGGGGGCTACACCTTC	CASSSMLEVLGGGYTF
few	TRBJ2-3	TRBV5-1	NA	TGCGCCACCGGCTCAGGGGATGCTAGCACAGATACGCAGTATTTT	CATGSGDASTDTQYF
NA	TRBJ1-5	TRBV27	TRBD1	TGTGCCAGCAGTCCCGGGACAGGGAACAATCAGCCCCAGCATTTT	CASSPGTGNNQPQHF
NA	TRBJ2-7	TRBV9	NA	TGTGCCAGCAGCGTAGCGGGGGGCCACGAGCAGTACTTC	CASSVAGGHEQYF
NA	TRBJ2-4	TRBV6-1	NA	TGTGCCAGCAGTGGTCCTCGGGGGAACATTCAGTACTTC	CASSGPRGNIQYF
NA	TRBJ1-3	TRBV4-1	NA	TGCGCCAGCAGCCGCGTGGCGGCTACTGGAAACACCATATATTTT	CASSRVAATGNTIYF
NA	TRBJ1-1	TRBV5-6	TRBD1	TGTGCCAGCACTCCCACGGGGACAGCGAACACTGAAGCTTTCTTT	CASTPTGTANTEAFF
once	TRBJ1-1	TRBV25-1	NA	TGTGCCAGCAGTGTTGGGCTTCACACTGAAGCTTTCTTT	CASSVGLHTEAFF
NA	TRBJ2-7	TRBV5-1	NA	TGCGCCAGCAGCTCCGGGCTGGGGGCCTACGAGCAGTACTTC	CASSSGLGAYEQYF
NA	TRBJ2-1	TRBV5-1	TRBD2	TGCGCCAGCTTAGCGGGAAATGAGCAGTTCTTC	CASLAGNEQFF
NA	TRBJ2-7	TRBV27	TRBD2	TGTGCCAGCGCAAGCGGGAGTCTCTTCTACGAGCAGTACTTC	CASASGSLFYEQYF
NA	TRBJ2-7	TRBV15	NA	TGTGCCACCAGCAGAGATGGGTACGAGCAGTACTTC	CATSRDGYEQYF
NA	TRBJ2-6	TRBV27	NA	TGTGCCAGCAGTTTAGTACGGGGATCGGGGGCCAACGTCCTGACTTTC	CASSLVRGSGANVLTF
NA	TRBJ2-7	TRBV27	NA	TGTGCCAGCAGTTTAGAGGGCCTCCAGGTCTACGAGCAGTACTTC	CASSLEGLQVYEQYF
NA	TRBJ2-7	TRBV28	NA	TGTGCCAGCAGTCCCTCGACGGCGCGGGCTAGCTACGAGCAGTACTTC	CASSPSTARASYEQYF
NA	TRBJ2-7	TRBV7-9	NA	TGTGCCAGCCGACCGGGACAATCCTACGAGCAGTACTTC	CASRPGQSYEQYF
NA	TRBJ1-5	TRBV27	NA	TGTGCCAGCAGTTTAATCGGGGCCAATCAGCCCCAGCATTTT	CASSLIGANQPQHF
NA	TRBJ2-2	TRBV28	TRBD1	TGTGCCAGCAGTTTAGTTGGGACAGGGGGCATCGGGGAGCTGTTTTTT	CASSLVGTGGIGELFF
few	TRBJ1-5	TRBV28	NA	TGTGCCAGCTCCCCCGGGACGGATAGCAATCAGCCCCAGCATTTT	CASSPGTDSNQPQHF
NA	TRBJ2-7	TRBV7-2	NA	TGTGCCAGCCACGCGGGGCCCCGGGCCTACTCCTACGAGCAGTACTTC	CASHAGPRAYSYEQYF
NA	TRBJ2-1	TRBV19	TRBD2	TGTGCCAGTAGCGAACTAGCGGGAGGACCTCCGGAGGGCGATGAGCAGTTCTTC	CASSELAGGPPEGDEQFF
NA	TRBJ2-3	TRBV5-6	NA	TGTGCCAGCAGCTTCGGCCGTAGCACAGATACGCAGTATTTT	CASSFGRSTDTQYF
NA	TRBJ2-7	TRBV11-2	NA	TGTGCCAGCAGCTTCTTCGGGGGACGGGACGAGCAGTACTTC	CASSFFGGRDEQYF
once	TRBJ2-1	TRBV5-4	NA	TGTGCCAGCAGCTTGGAACAGAACAATGAGCAGTTCTTC	CASSLEQNNEQFF
NA	TRBJ1-5	TRBV7-2	TRBD1	TGTGCCAGCAGCTCCGGACAGGGGTTTCAGCCCCAGCATTTT	CASSSGQGFQPQHF